This T cell receptor beta chain appears in the sequencing data of a study of CD8 T cells in ankylosing spondylitis. Study-level points and caveats: Researchers reportedly found disease-linked clones significantly enriched in matched ankylosing spondylitis synovial fluid. Some of these motif variants have turned up before, in reports on reactive arthritis synovial fluid and blood. For ankylosing spondylitis blood, a TCR beta motif of under ten highly homologous variants appeared characteristic.

As for this clonotype: Its antigen is still unknown.

Quantitative 5'-RACE with molecular barcodes generated TCR beta libraries. MiXCR, applied by TCRdb to the 5' RACE reads, yields one record per CDR3 protein. The sample lists 350,000 to 450,000 distinct CDR3 sequences, 25% to 30% seen once, with about 0.92% in the top ten. This CDR3 comprises 13 residues. Per the germline V gene, CDR1 is SNHLY and CDR2 is FYNNEI. With 9 bases clipped from V and 6 bases from J, the junction kept 8 bases outside the gene matches. The J gene is TRBJ1-1, the V gene TRBV2, with 9 bases identical to TRBD1. The source of this sequence is a male donor with ankylosing spondylitis. The sequenced material came from blood, either unsorted or a sorted T cell fraction (not recorded which). CDR3 protein: CASTVQGAAEAFF. In DNA, the CDR3 is TGTGCCAGTACCGTACAGGGGGCCGCTGAAGCTTTCTTT.